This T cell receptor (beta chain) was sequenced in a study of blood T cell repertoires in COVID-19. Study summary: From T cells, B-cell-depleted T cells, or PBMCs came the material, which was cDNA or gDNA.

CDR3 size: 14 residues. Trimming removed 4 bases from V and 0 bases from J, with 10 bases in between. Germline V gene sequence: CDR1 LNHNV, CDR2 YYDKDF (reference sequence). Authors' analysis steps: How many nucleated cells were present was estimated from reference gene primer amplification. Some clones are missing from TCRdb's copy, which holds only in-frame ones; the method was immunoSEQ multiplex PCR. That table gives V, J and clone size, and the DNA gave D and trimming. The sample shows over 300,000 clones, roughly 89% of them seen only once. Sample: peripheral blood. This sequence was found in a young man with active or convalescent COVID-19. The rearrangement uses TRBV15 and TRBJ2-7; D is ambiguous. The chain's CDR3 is CATSTGTDSYEQYF. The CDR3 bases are TGTGCCACCAGCACAGGAACGGACTCCTACGAGCAGTACTTC.